This is a list of T cell receptor beta chains from one sample in a study of shared clonotypes between healthy human individuals. The repertoire was sequenced with immunoSEQ multiplex PCR; TCRdb's copy has only in-frame clones and lacks some. Found here are a few million clones, 93% of them singletons; the top ten hold 0.35% to 0.45%. The sample comprised naive CD4+ T cells from PBMCs. The source is a man younger than 35 in good health. Some clones in this sample may be carry-over from other donors' samples. CDR3s include the opening cysteine and the closing phenylalanine or tryptophan. The D gene is left open where the match is weak.

D	J	V	CDR3
-	TRBJ1-3	TRBV5-1	CASSTGLSGNTIYF
-	TRBJ1-4	TRBV4-1	CASSQTIKEKLFF
-	TRBJ2-2	TRBV18	CASSRYRNTGELFF
TRBD1	TRBJ1-1	TRBV10-3	CAIRPSGGTEAFF
-	TRBJ1-2	TRBV5-1	CASSLERGSGYTF
-	TRBJ2-7	TRBV2	CASAGQVTYEQYF
-	TRBJ1-5	TRBV18	CASSEMRGNQPQHF
-	TRBJ2-1	TRBV19	CASSILVGNNNEQFF
TRBD1	TRBJ1-3	TRBV9	CASSLGWDSASGNTIYF
TRBD1	TRBJ1-4	TRBV7-9	CASSFGTGGGRNEKLFF
-	TRBJ2-7	TRBV5-6	CASSPRPVYEQYF
-	TRBJ2-2	TRBV9	CASSVTGNTGELFF
-	TRBJ1-2	TRBV27	CASSPVAALGYGYTF
-	TRBJ2-2	TRBV5-1	CASSTGYFWAGELFF
TRBD1	TRBJ2-5	TRBV7-9	CASSPGQGQETQYF
TRBD2	TRBJ2-5	TRBV5-1	CASSLGVAGLGETQYF
-	TRBJ2-5	TRBV19	CASSTSRNAIQETQYF
-	TRBJ2-1	TRBV19	CASSIPNSDEQFF
TRBD2	TRBJ2-1	TRBV11-2	CASSSTSGPYNEQFF
-	TRBJ1-2	TRBV30	CAWSLRGSNYGYTF
-	TRBJ2-3	TRBV18	CASSLGSVTDTQYF
-	TRBJ1-1	TRBV5-1	CASSLEFLNTEAFF
TRBD2	TRBJ2-3	TRBV5-1	CASSSRPPTSGTTDTQYF
-	TRBJ2-5	TRBV30	CAWSVLKAQYF
-	TRBJ1-2	TRBV7-9	CASSPRGGIYKGGYTF